A single sample gave rise to the 17 T cell receptor beta chains below, sequenced in a study of blood T cell repertoires in COVID-19. Sequenced by immunoSEQ multiplex PCR; TCRdb stores in-frame clones only, minus some. The sample shows 75,000 to 100,000 clones, around 80% of them seen only once. The sample taken for sequencing was peripheral blood. Receptor source: a human donor in a cohort sampled during active COVID-19.

The chain recombines TRBV28 with TRBJ2-3, with D possibly matching TRBD2 (5 bases). This CDR3 has 15 residues. Trimming shortened V by 5 bases and J by 0 bases, and 12 bases separated the two germline ends. Germline values: CDR1 MDHEN, CDR2 SYDVKM. DNA for the CDR3: TGTGCCAGCAGTACCGCCGGGAAAAGCACAGATACGCAGTATTTT. As protein: CASSTAGKSTDTQYF.

The chain has TRBV6-6 and TRBJ1-2; 10 nucleotides agree with TRBD1. The germline V gene has CDR1 MNHNY and CDR2 SVGAGI (reference sequence). There are 16 residues in the CDR3. Trimming removed 7 bases from V and 1 base from J; junction bases left unmatched: 9. CDR3 loop: CASIAVGTGDNYGYTF. CDR3 coding DNA: TGTGCCAGCATCGCCGTGGGGACAGGGGATAACTATGGCTACACCTTC.

DNA for the CDR3: TGTGCCAGCAGTGAAGCCGTTTTCTCGGACAGGGCTTACTACGAGCAGTACTTC. As protein: CASSEAVFSDRAYYEQYF. J is TRBJ2-7 and V is TRBV6-1, with 8 bases matching TRBD1. Trimming at V came to 0 bases and at J to 3 bases, leaving 13 bases not matched to a gene. The length of the CDR3 is 18 residues. Germline CDR1 is MNHNS and CDR2 is SASEGT.

The gene calls are TRBV24-1 and TRBJ2-1, with 8 positions matching TRBD1. After removal of 4 bases from V and 4 bases from J, the junction contained 5 bases not matched to a gene. The length of the CDR3 is 15 residues. CDR1 is KGHDR and CDR2 is SFDVKD in the germline V gene. The CDR3 loop reads CATSDAGQAYNEQFF. In DNA form, the CDR3 reads TGTGCCACCAGTGACGCGGGACAGGCGTACAATGAGCAGTTCTTC.

The rearrangement links TRBV6-5 to TRBJ2-7, with a tentative D call TRBD2 (7 bases). V lost 6 bases and J lost 7, with 19 bases in between. CDR3 size: 14 residues. Germline V gives CDR1 MNHEY, CDR2 SVGAGI. Here the CDR3 reads CASRGGASKGEQYF. CDR3 bases: TGTGCCAGCAGAGGGGGGGCGTCCAAGGGTGAGCAGTACTTC.

This sequence joins TRBV28 and TRBJ2-1; no reliable D call. The CDR3 has 16 amino acids. Trimming stripped 6 bases from V and 0 bases from J, with 15 bases between. Per the germline V gene, CDR1 is MDHEN and CDR2 is SYDVKM. This CDR3 is CASSSNTGGSYNEQFF. CDR3 bases: TGTGCCAGCAGCTCAAACACGGGTGGCTCCTACAATGAGCAGTTCTTC.

This clone was counted only a few times. The chain has TRBV7-2 and TRBJ2-2; 15 bases are a match to TRBD2. The germline V gene encodes CDR1 SGHTA and CDR2 FQGNSA. The CDR3 is 16 residues long. V was clipped by 5 bases and J by 9 bases; unmatched bases: 7. CDR3 amino acids: CASSGGLAGGARELFF. The CDR3, as DNA: TGTGCCAGCAGCGGGGGACTAGCGGGGGGTGCCCGGGAGCTGTTTTTT.

The V gene is TRBV7-3, the J gene TRBJ2-3; TRBD2 aligns across 8 bases. Germline V gene sequence: CDR1 SGHTA, CDR2 FQGTGA. V gave up 2 bases and J gave up 3 bases; unmatched junction bases: 4. The CDR3 runs to 15 residues. The CDR3 loop reads CASSLQGGGTDTQYF. CDR3 DNA sequence: TGTGCCAGCAGCTTACAGGGCGGGGGGACAGATACGCAGTATTTT.

J is TRBJ1-3 and V is TRBV4-1; D not certain. Between the trimmed V and J ends, which lost 1 base and 4 bases, there was a span of 11 bases. The CDR3 is 15 residues long. From germline, CDR1 is MGHRA and CDR2 YSYEKL. Written as DNA, the CDR3 is TGCGCCAGCAGCCAAGTTAGACTCTCGGGAAACACCATATATTTT. Translating it yields CASSQVRLSGNTIYF.

This clone was detected only a few times. The CDR3 here is CASSPGQGGREKLFF. The CDR3 bases are TGTGCCAGCAGTCCCGGACAGGGCGGACGCGAAAAACTGTTTTTT. V gene TRBV5-8 combines with J gene TRBJ1-4; 8 bases fit TRBD1. The V and J ends lost 5 bases and 8 bases, in that order; junction bases with no gene match: 11. Germline V gives CDR1 SGHTS, CDR2 YDEGEE. This CDR3 spans 15 amino acids.

This clone showed up just once. CDR3 sequence: CASSRISTGMGEQYF. CDR3 coding DNA: TGTGCCAGCAGCCGGATAAGCACAGGGATGGGCGAGCAGTACTTC. This chain connects TRBV28 to TRBJ2-7; tentative D call: TRBD1 (6 bases). The V gene lost 6 bases and the J gene lost 6 bases, with 21 bases spanning the gap. CDR3 length: 15 residues. CDR1 is MDHEN, CDR2 SYDVKM, per germline.

This chain connects TRBV19 to TRBJ2-1; D call uncertain. Deletions cut 8 bases from V and 6 bases from J, with 14 bases between. This CDR3 region has 13 residues. Germline assignment: CDR1 LNHDA and CDR2 SQIVND (reference sequence). The CDR3 DNA sequence: TGTGCCAGTGCCGGGTTCCTTCCCAATGAGCAGTTCTTC. This sequence encodes CASAGFLPNEQFF.

About this clone itself: Germline is not matched at one junction end, which may reflect a read error. This chain uses TRBV28 with TRBJ1-5, with D perhaps TRBD1 (5 bases). Germline values: CDR1 MDHEN, CDR2 SYDVKM. The CDR3 is 14 amino acids. In nucleotides, the CDR3 is TGTGCCGGCAGGTCGGGGGGGTCGGGTCAGCCCCAGCATTTT. It translates to CAGRSGGSGQPQHF.

The chain couples TRBV10-2 to TRBJ1-2; 11 nucleotides line up with TRBD1. V shed 4 bases, J shed 0 bases, and the junction held 1 base outside the gene matches. The CDR3 contains 15 residues. From germline, CDR1 is WSHSY and CDR2 SAAADI. The CDR3 DNA follows: TGCGCCAGCAGTGGGGGACAGGGGGCTAACTATGGCTACACCTTC. This codes for CASSGGQGANYGYTF.

The sample holds a few counts of this clone. The V and J genes are TRBV12-5 and TRBJ2-1; no clear D. V dropped 1 base and J dropped 4 bases, with 2 bases sitting between them. The CDR3 has 12 amino acids. Looked up from germline, CDR1 is LGHNT and CDR2 is FRNRAP. This CDR3 reads CASGLAYNEQFF. As DNA, the CDR3 is TGTGCTAGTGGTTTGGCTTACAATGAGCAGTTCTTC.

V and J are TRBV14 and TRBJ2-1; 9 positions match TRBD1. This CDR3 spans 14 amino acids. Losses at the gene ends were 1 base for V and 6 bases for J; bases not matched to a gene: 1. CDR1 is SGHDN and CDR2 is FVKESK in the germline V gene. Here the CDR3 reads CASSQGTGVNEQFF. The DNA of the CDR3 is TGTGCCAGCAGCCAAGGGACAGGGGTCAATGAGCAGTTCTTC. Based on the CDR3 plus reference TRBV14 and TRBJ2-1, the full variable domain is EAGVTQFPSHSVIEKGQTVTLRCDPISGHDNLYWYRRVMGKEIKFLLHFVKESKQDESGMPNNRFLAERTGGTYSTLKVQPAELEDSGVYFCASSQGTGVNEQFFGPGTRLTVL.

The rearrangement links TRBV28 to TRBJ2-5; 7 bases line up with TRBD1. This CDR3 is 16 amino acids long. CDR1 MDHEN and CDR2 SYDVKM come from the germline V gene. V lost 6 bases to trimming and J lost 4 bases; unmatched junction nucleotides: 14. For the CDR3, the DNA is TGTGCCAGCAGCCCCCCCCCGACGACAGGGTTAGAGACCCAGTACTTC. Residues: CASSPPPTTGLETQYF. The full variable domain, its missing parts supplied by reference TRBV28 and TRBJ2-5, is DVKVTQSSRYLVKRTGEKVFLECVQDMDHENMFWYRQDPGLGLRLIYFSYDVKMKEKGDIPEGYSVSREKKERFSLILESASTNQTSMYLCASSPPPTTGLETQYFGPGTRLLVL.